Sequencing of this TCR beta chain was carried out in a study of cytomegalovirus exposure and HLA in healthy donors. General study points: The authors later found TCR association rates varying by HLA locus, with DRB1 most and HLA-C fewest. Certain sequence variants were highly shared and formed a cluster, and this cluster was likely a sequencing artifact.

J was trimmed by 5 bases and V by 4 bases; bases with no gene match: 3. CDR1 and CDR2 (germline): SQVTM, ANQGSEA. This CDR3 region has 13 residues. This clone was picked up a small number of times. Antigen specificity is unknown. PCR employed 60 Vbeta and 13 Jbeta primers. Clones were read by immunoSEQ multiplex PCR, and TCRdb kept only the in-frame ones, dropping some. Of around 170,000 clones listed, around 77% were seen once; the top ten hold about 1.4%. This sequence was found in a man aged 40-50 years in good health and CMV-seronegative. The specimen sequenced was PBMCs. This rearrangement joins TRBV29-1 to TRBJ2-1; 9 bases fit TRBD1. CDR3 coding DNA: TGCAGCGTTGTAGGACAGGGGAACAATGAGCAGTTCTTC. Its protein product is CSVVGQGNNEQFF.